This T cell receptor (beta chain) was sequenced during a study of T cells in Graves' hyperthyroidism and ophthalmopathy. Germline V CDR1 and CDR2: MNHNS, SASEGT. Trimming took off 3 bases at V and 9 bases at J, with 9 bases between the two ends. The CDR3 sequence is 13 residues long. Researchers took RNA transcripts and amplified the TCR beta CDR3 regions from them. Using the HTBI primer set, a first-round RT-PCR was run on the TCR CDR3. TCRdb passed the multiplex PCR reads through MiXCR, listing each CDR3 protein once. The sample consists of about 400,000 distinct CDR3 sequences, around 13% of them appearing once.

Sequencing used blood. This chain joins TRBV6-1 and TRBJ1-6; D is unclear. This TCR was sampled from a woman aged 30 to 39 with Graves' ophthalmopathy. The CDR3: CASSDSRFSPLHF. For the CDR3, the DNA is TGTGCCAGCAGTGATTCAAGGTTTTCACCCCTCCACTTT.